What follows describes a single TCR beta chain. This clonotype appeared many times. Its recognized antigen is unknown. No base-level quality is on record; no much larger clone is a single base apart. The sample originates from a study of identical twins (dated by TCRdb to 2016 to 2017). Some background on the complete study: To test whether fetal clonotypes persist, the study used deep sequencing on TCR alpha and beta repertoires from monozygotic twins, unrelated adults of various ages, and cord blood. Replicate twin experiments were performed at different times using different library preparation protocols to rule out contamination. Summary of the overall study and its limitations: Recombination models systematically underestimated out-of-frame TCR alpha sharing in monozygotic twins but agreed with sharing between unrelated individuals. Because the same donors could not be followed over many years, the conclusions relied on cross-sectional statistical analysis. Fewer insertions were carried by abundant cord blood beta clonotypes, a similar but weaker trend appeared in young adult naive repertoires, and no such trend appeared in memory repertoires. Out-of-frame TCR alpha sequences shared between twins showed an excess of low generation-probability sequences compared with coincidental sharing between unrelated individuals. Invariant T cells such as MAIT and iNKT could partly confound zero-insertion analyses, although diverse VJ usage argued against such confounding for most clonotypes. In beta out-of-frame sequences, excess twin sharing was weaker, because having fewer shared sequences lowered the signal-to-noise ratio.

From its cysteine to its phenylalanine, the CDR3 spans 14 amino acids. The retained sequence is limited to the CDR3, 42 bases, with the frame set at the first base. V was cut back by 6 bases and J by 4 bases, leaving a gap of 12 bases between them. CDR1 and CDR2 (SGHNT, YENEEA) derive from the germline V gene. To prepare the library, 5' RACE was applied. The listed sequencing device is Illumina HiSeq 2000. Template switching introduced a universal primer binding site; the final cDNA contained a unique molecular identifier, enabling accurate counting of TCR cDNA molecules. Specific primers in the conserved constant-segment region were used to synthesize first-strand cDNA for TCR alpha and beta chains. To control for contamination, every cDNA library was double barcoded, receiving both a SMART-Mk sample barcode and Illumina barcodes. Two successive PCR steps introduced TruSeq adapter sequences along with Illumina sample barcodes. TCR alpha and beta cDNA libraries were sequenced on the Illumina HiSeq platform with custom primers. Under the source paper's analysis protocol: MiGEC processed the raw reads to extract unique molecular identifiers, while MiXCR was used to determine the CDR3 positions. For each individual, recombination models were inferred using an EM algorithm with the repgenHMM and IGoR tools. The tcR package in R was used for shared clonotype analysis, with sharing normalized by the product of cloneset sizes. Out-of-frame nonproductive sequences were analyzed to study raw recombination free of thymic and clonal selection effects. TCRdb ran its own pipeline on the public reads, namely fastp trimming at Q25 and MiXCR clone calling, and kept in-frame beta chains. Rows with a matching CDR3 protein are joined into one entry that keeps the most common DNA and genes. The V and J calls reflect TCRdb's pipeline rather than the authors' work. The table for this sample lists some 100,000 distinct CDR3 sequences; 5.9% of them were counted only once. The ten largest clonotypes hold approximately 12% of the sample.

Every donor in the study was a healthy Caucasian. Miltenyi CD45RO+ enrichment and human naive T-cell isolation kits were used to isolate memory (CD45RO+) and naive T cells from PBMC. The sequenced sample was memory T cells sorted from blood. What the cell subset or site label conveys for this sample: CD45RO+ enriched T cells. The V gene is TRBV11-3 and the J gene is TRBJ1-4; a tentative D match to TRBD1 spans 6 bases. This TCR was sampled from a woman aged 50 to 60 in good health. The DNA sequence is TGTGCCAGCAGTGGACAGCCGAATAATGAAAAACTGTTTTTT. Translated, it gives CASSGQPNNEKLFF.